Listed below are T cell receptor beta chains from one sample, sequenced in a study of monozygotic twins with cystic fibrosis. The protocol was immunoSEQ multiplex PCR, while the TCRdb copy is restricted to in-frame clones and leaves out a portion. The sample has 30,000 to 45,000 clones; nearly 85% are singletons. Specimen: blood. These receptors originate from a girl aged 2-10 years with cystic fibrosis. The CDR3 runs from the conserved cysteine through the conserved F or W. A D gene is named only where the DNA matches it firmly. Clone size is shown for a subset of rows, as once, few, many or a class of expanded clone.

D,J,V,size,DNA,CDR3
-,TRBJ1-2,TRBV19,-,TGTGCCAGTAGTATGCTCCTGGGGGCTGGCTATGGCTACACCTTC,CASSMLLGAGYGYTF
TRBD1,TRBJ2-7,TRBV5-1,-,TGCGCCAGCAGCTCCTCCGGGACAGGACCCTACGAGCAGTACTTC,CASSSSGTGPYEQYF
-,TRBJ1-2,TRBV10-2,-,TGCGCCAGCAGCGAGCTGATACAGGGAGGAGGCTATGGCTACACCTTC,CASSELIQGGGYGYTF
TRBD1,TRBJ1-5,TRBV18,-,TGTGCCAGCTCACTTGGACAGGGGGTGGGACAGCCCCAGCATTTT,CASSLGQGVGQPQHF
TRBD1,TRBJ2-7,TRBV27,once,TGTGCCAGCAGTTTATTTCGGGACAGCTACGAGCAGTACTTC,CASSLFRDSYEQYF
TRBD2,TRBJ2-5,TRBV2,-,TGTGCCAGCAGTTATACACGGGGGGGCTTAGGGACCCAGTACTTC,CASSYTRGGLGTQYF
-,TRBJ2-7,TRBV21-1,-,TGTGCCAGCAGCAAAGGACACTACGAGCAGTACTTC,CASSKGHYEQYF
TRBD1,TRBJ2-7,TRBV5-1,-,TGCGCCAGCAGCTCCCACGGGACAGGTCCCTACGAGCAGTACTTC,CASSSHGTGPYEQYF
-,TRBJ2-7,TRBV29-1,once,TGCAGCGTTATTAGTCTGAACCCCTCCTACGAGCAGTACTTC,CSVISLNPSYEQYF
-,TRBJ2-3,TRBV30,-,TGTGCCTGGAGTCCAACGGATTGGGGTACGCAGTATTTT,CAWSPTDWGTQYF
TRBD1,TRBJ1-2,TRBV5-4,-,TGTGCCAGCAGCGGAGCCAAGGGGGCGTTGCGTGTTGGATATGGCTACACCTTC,CASSGAKGALRVGYGYTF
-,TRBJ1-1,TRBV6-5,-,TGTGCCAGCAGTTACATAGGGGGGTACACTGAAGCTTTCTTT,CASSYIGGYTEAFF
TRBD1,TRBJ1-2,TRBV18,once,TGTGCCAGCTCACCCTCCGGGACAGGGGGCTCTGGCTACACCTTC,CASSPSGTGGSGYTF
-,TRBJ2-7,TRBV18,-,TGTGCCAGCTCATCAACTACAGGGAAGATTTCCTACGAGCAGTACTTC,CASSSTTGKISYEQYF
-,TRBJ2-1,TRBV30,-,TGTGCCTGGGGACGCTTCACGGTCGAGCAGTTCTTC,CAWGRFTVEQFF
-,TRBJ2-1,TRBV11-2,-,TGTGCCAGCAGCTCAGATGGGCATCGACTGTACAATGAGCAGTTCTTC,CASSSDGHRLYNEQFF
TRBD1,TRBJ2-1,TRBV5-1,-,TGCGCCAGCAGCTGGGGGACAGGGACCCATGAGCAGTTCTTC,CASSWGTGTHEQFF
-,TRBJ2-3,TRBV5-1,-,TGCGCCAGCAGCTCGCTCCCCCCCACAGATACGCAGTATTTT,CASSSLPPTDTQYF
-,TRBJ2-3,TRBV6-1,once,TGTGCCAGCAGTCGAGAATATTTT,CASSREYF
TRBD1,TRBJ1-4,TRBV5-1,-,TGCGCCAGCAGCTTGGGAGGGACAGGGTACGAAAAACTGTTTTTT,CASSLGGTGYEKLFF
-,TRBJ1-1,TRBV5-1,-,TGCGCCAGCAGCTTGCCCCTCGGGCAGCCGAACACTGAAGCTTTCTTT,CASSLPLGQPNTEAFF
-,TRBJ2-5,TRBV13,-,TGTGCCAGCAGCTCCCAATCGACAGGAGCTCAAGAGACCCAGTACTTC,CASSSQSTGAQETQYF
-,TRBJ2-5,TRBV6-5,-,TGTGCCAGCAGCCGTTGGGTGGTCGGGACCCAGTACTTC,CASSRWVVGTQYF
-,TRBJ1-6,TRBV23-1,-,TGCGCCAGCAGTCAAGTAAATCGGCAGAGCTCCTATAATTCACCCCTCCACTTT,CASSQVNRQSSYNSPLHF
-,TRBJ1-1,TRBV30,-,TGTGCCTGGAGTGTAAGCAGGAACACTGAAGCTTTCTTT,CAWSVSRNTEAFF
-,TRBJ1-4,TRBV6-5,-,TGTGCCAGCAGGACGGGGGGTACTAATGAAAAACTGTTTTTT,CASRTGGTNEKLFF
TRBD2,TRBJ2-7,TRBV4-1,-,TGCGCCAGCAGCCAAGAGCCTAGCGGTGATTCCTACGAGCAGTACTTC,CASSQEPSGDSYEQYF
-,TRBJ2-3,TRBV4-3,-,TGCGCCAGCAGCCAACGGACTTCCACAGATACGCAGTATTTT,CASSQRTSTDTQYF
-,TRBJ2-7,TRBV10-3,-,TGTGCCATCAGGAACACCTCCTACGAGCAGTACTTC,CAIRNTSYEQYF
-,TRBJ1-2,TRBV6-5,-,TGTGCCAGCAGTTACCTAGGGGACAACTATGGCTACACCTTC,CASSYLGDNYGYTF
-,TRBJ1-6,TRBV7-9,few,TGTGCCAGCAGCTTAGCGCTCGACAGCAATTCACCCCTCCACTTT,CASSLALDSNSPLHF
TRBD2,TRBJ2-3,TRBV5-4,-,TGTGCCAGCAGAGCGGGACTAGACCCCACAGATACGCAGTATTTT,CASRAGLDPTDTQYF
-,TRBJ2-1,TRBV6-5,-,TGTGCCAGCAGTTTCCGGGGTGAGCAGTTCTTC,CASSFRGEQFF